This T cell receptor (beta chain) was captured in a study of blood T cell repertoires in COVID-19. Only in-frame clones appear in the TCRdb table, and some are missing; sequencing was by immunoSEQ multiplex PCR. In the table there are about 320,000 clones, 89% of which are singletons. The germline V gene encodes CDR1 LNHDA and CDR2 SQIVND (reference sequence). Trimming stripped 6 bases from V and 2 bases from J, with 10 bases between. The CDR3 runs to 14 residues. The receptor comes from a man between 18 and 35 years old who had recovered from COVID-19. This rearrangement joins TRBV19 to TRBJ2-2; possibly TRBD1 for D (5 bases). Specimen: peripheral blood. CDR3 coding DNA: TGTGCCAGTAGCCGGACACACAACACCGGGGAGCTGTTTTTT. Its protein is CASSRTHNTGELFF.